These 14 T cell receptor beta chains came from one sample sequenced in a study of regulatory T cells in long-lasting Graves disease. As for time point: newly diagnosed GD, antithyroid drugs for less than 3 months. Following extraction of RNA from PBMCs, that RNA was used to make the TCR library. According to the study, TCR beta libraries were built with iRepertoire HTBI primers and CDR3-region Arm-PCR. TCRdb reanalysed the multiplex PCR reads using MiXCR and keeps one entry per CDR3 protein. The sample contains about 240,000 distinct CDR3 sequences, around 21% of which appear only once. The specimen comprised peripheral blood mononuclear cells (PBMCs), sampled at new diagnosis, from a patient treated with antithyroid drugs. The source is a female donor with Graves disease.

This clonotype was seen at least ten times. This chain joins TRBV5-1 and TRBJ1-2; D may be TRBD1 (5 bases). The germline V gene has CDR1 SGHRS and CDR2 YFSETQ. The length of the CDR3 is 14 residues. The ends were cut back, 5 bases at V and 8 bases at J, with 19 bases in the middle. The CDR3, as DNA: TGCGCCAGCAGACCCCTAATCGAGGGGCAGGGCTACACCTTC. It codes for CASRPLIEGQGYTF.

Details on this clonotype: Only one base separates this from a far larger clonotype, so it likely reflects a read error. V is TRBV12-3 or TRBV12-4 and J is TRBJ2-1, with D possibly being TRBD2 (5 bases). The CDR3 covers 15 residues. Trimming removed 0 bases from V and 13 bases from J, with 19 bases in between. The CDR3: CASSLARIAGETQFF. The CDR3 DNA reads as TGTGCCAGCAGTTTAGCGAGGATAGCTGGGGAGACCCAGTTCTTC.

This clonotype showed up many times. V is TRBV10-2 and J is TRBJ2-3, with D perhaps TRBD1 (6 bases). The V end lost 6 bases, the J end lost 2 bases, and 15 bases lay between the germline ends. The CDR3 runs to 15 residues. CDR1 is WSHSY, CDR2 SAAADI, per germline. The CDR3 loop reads CASRFDRPPTDTQYF. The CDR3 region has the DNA TGCGCCAGCAGGTTCGACAGGCCGCCCACAGATACGCAGTATTTT.

In nucleotides, the CDR3 is TGTGCCAGCAGTGAGGGGGATCGGTGGGCTTTCTTT. Translation: CASSEGDRWAFF. The rearrangement uses TRBV6-1 and TRBJ1-1; TRBD1 might be the D (5 bases). CDR3 length equals 12 residues. Germline V gene lookup returns CDR1 MNHNS and CDR2 SASEGT. Trimming left V 3 bases short and J 11 bases short, with 13 bases between.

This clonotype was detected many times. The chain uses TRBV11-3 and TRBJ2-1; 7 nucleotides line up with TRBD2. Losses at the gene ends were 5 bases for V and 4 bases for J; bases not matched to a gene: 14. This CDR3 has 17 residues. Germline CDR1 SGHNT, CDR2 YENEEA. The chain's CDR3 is CASSQDEGLTLYNEQFF. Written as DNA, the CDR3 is TGTGCCAGCAGCCAGGATGAGGGACTAACACTTTACAATGAGCAGTTCTTC.

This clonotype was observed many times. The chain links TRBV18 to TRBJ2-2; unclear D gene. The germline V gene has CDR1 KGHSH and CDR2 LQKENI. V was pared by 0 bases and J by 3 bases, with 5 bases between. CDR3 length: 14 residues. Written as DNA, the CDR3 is TGTGCCAGCTCACCACCTAGAGACACCGGGGAGCTGTTTTTT. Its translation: CASSPPRDTGELFF.

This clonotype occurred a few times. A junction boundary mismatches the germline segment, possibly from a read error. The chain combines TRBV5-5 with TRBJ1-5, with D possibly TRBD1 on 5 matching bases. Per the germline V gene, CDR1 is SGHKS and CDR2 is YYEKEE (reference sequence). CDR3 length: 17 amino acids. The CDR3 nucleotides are TGTGCCAGCAGCTTGGTTTTGGACGGGGGGATCGATCAGCCCCGGCATTTT. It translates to CASSLVLDGGIDQPRHF. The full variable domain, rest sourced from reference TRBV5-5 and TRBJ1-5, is DAGVTQSPTHLIKTRGQQVTLRCSPISGHKSVSWYQQVLGQGPQFIFQYYEKEERGRGNFPDRFSARQFPNYSSELNVNALLLGDSALYLCASSLVLDGGIDQPRHFGDGTRLSIL.

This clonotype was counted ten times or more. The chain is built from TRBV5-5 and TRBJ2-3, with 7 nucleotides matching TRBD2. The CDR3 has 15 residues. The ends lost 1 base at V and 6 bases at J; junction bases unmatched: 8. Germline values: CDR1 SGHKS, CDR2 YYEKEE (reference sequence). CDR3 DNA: TGTGCCAGCAGCTTGCCGCGCGGGGGAGGGGATACGCAGTATTTT. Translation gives CASSLPRGGGDTQYF.

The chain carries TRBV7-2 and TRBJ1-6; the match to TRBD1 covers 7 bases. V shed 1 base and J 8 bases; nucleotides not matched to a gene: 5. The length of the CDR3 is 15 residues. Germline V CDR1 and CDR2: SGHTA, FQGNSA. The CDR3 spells CASSLERDSDSPLHF. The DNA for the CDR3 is TGTGCCAGCAGCTTAGAACGGGACAGCGATTCACCCCTCCACTTT. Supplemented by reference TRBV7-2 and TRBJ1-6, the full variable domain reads GAGVSQSPSNKVTEKGKDVELRCDPISGHTALYWYRQSLGQGLEFLIYFQGNSAPDKSGLPSDRFSAERTGGSVSTLTIQRTQQEDSAVYLCASSLERDSDSPLHFGNGTRLTVT.

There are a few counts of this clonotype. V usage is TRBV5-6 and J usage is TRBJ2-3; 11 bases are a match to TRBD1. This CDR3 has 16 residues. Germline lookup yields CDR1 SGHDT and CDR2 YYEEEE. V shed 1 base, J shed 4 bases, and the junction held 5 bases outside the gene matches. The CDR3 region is CASSLTGQGVSDTQYF. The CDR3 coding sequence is TGTGCCAGCAGCTTGACGGGACAGGGGGTTTCAGATACGCAGTATTTT. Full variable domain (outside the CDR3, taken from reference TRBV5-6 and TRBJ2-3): DAGVTQSPTHLIKTRGQQVTLRCSPKSGHDTVSWYQQALGQGPQFIFQYYEEEERQRGNFPDRFSGHQFPNYSSELNVNALLLGDSALYLCASSLTGQGVSDTQYFGPGTRLTVL.

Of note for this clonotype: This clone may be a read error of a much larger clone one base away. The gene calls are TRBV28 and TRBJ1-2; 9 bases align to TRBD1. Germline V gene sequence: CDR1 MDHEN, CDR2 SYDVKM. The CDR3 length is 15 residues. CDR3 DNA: TGTGCCAACAGTTCCCCCCCGACAGGGGGCTATGGCTACACCTTC. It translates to CANSSPPTGGYGYTF.

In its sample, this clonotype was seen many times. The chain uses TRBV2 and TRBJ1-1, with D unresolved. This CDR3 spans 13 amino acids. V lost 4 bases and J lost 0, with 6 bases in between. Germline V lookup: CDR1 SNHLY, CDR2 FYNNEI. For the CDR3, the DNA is TGTGCCAGCAGTGTTAGGATGAACACTGAAGCTTTCTTT. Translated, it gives CASSVRMNTEAFF.

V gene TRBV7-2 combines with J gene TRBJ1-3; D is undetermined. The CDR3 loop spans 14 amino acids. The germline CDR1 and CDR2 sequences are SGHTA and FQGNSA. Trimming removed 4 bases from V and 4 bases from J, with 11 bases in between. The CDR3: CASSSRTSGNTIYF. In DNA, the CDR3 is TGTGCCAGCAGCTCCCGGACTAGCGGAAACACCATATATTTT.

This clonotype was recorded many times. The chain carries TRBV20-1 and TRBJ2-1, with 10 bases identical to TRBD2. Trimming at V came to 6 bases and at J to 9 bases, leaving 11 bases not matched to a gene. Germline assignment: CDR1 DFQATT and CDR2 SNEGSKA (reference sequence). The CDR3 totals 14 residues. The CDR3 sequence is CSAKRSGGAAEQFF. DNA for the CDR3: TGCAGTGCCAAAAGGAGCGGGGGGGCCGCTGAGCAGTTCTTC.